A selection of T cell receptor beta chains follows, all from one sample in a study of blood T cell repertoires in COVID-19. The protocol was immunoSEQ multiplex PCR, while the TCRdb copy is restricted to in-frame clones and leaves out a portion. The table has about 250,000 clones, around nine tenths seen once; the top ten hold 1.5% to 2%. The sequenced material came from PBMCs or T cells enriched from blood (not recorded which). These receptors all stem from a woman aged 18-30 years who had recovered from COVID-19. The CDR3 runs from the conserved cysteine through the conserved F or W. A D gene is named only where the DNA matches it firmly. The listing skips clone size in some rows; elsewhere it reads once, few, many or a size class.

v_gene	j_gene	d_gene	abundance	CDR3aa	CDR3nt
TRBV6-1	TRBJ1-5	TRBD1	.	CASREGTGSQPQHF	TGTGCCAGCAGGGAAGGGACAGGGAGTCAGCCCCAGCATTTT
TRBV28	TRBJ1-2	TRBD1	.	CASSAGTGGSSGYGYTF	TGTGCCAGCAGTGCCGGGACAGGGGGTTCTAGCGGCTATGGCTACACCTTC
TRBV27	TRBJ1-2	.	.	CASSSKGGYGYTF	TGTGCCAGCAGTAGTAAGGGAGGCTATGGCTACACCTTC
TRBV25-1	TRBJ2-7	.	.	CASSEYNKYEQYF	TGTGCCAGCAGTGAATATAACAAATACGAGCAGTACTTC
TRBV5-5	TRBJ1-1	.	.	CASSKLTGYMNTEAFF	TGTGCCAGCAGCAAACTGACAGGCTACATGAACACTGAAGCTTTCTTT
TRBV6-5	TRBJ2-7	.	.	CASRFTGTGLYEQYF	TGTGCCAGCAGATTCACAGGGACCGGTCTCTACGAGCAGTACTTC
TRBV12-3/TRBV12-4	TRBJ1-1	.	once	CASSLGQLEAFF	TGTGCCAGCAGTCTCGGACAGCTTGAAGCTTTCTTT
TRBV27	TRBJ1-6	.	.	CASSLSRGGGSYNSPLHF	TGTGCCAGCAGTTTATCACGGGGAGGGGGTTCCTATAATTCACCCCTCCACTTT
TRBV12-3/TRBV12-4	TRBJ1-1	.	.	CASSFQGSTEAFF	TGTGCCAGCAGTTTCCAGGGAAGCACTGAAGCTTTCTTT
TRBV7-2	TRBJ1-3	TRBD1	.	CASSLRWGTGISGNTIYF	TGTGCCAGCAGCTTACGATGGGGGACAGGAATCTCTGGAAACACCATATATTTT
TRBV29-1	TRBJ1-2	TRBD1	.	CSGTGDYGYTF	TGCAGCGGGACAGGCGACTATGGCTACACCTTC
TRBV6-5	TRBJ2-5	.	few	CASSPGPGLGTQYF	TGTGCCAGCAGTCCCGGACCGGGATTAGGAACCCAGTACTTC
TRBV28	TRBJ2-3	.	.	CASSLLVTTTRGNTQYF	TGTGCCAGCAGTTTATTAGTCACCACAACGCGGGGTAATACGCAGTATTTT
TRBV7-9	TRBJ2-3	TRBD1	once	CASSLEGQTADTQYF	TGTGCCAGCAGCTTAGAGGGACAGACAGCAGATACGCAGTATTTT
TRBV5-1	TRBJ2-2	TRBD1	.	CASSFGTGTGELFF	TGCGCCAGCAGCTTTGGGACAGGCACCGGGGAGCTGTTTTTT